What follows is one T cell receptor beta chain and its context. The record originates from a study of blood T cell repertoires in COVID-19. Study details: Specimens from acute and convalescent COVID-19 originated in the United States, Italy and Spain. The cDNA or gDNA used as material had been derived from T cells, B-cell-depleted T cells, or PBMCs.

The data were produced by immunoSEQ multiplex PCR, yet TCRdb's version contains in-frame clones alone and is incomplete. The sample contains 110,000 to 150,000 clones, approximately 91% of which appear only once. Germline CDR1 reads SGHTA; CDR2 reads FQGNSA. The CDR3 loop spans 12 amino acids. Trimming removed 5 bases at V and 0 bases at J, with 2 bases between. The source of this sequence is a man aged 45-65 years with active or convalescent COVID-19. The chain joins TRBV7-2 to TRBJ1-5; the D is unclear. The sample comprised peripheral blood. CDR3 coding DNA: TGTGCCAGCAGCCGTAGCAATCAGCCCCAGCATTTT. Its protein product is CASSRSNQPQHF.